These T cell receptor beta chains were read from a single sample in a study of shared clonotypes between healthy human individuals. Sequencing used immunoSEQ multiplex PCR; TCRdb keeps in-frame clones, though not all of them. This sample has approximately 2.1 million clones, with over 85% found just once. Material: naive CD4+ T cells from PBMCs. The receptors derive from a man aged 18 to 30 in good health. Some clones in this sample may be carry-over from other donors' samples. Each CDR3 is given with its conserved first and last residue. D genes are given only for firm matches. Only part of the rows carry a size: once, few, many, or a class if the clone is expanded.

J | V | D | size | CDR3 | DNA
TRBJ2-6 | TRBV5-4 | TRBD2 | NA | CASSFWASGNLFSGANVLTF | TGTGCCAGCAGCTTTTGGGCTAGCGGGAACCTGTTCTCTGGGGCCAACGTCCTGACTTTC
TRBJ2-1 | TRBV29-1 | NA | NA | CSVAPPGLSYNEQFF | TGCAGCGTTGCCCCCCCGGGACTGTCTTACAATGAGCAGTTCTTC
TRBJ1-1 | TRBV7-9 | TRBD1 | NA | CASSFGTAANTEAFF | TGTGCCAGCAGCTTTGGGACAGCAGCGAACACTGAAGCTTTCTTT
TRBJ2-5 | TRBV10-1 | TRBD2 | NA | CASSEGGLARETQYF | TGCGCCAGCAGTGAAGGAGGACTAGCGAGAGAGACCCAGTACTTC
TRBJ1-6 | TRBV6-1 | NA | NA | CASSERGDNSPLHF | TGTGCCAGCAGTGAACGTGGGGATAATTCACCCCTCCACTTT
TRBJ2-5 | TRBV7-9 | TRBD1 | NA | CASRPTGVETQYF | TGTGCCAGCAGGCCAACAGGGGTTGAGACCCAGTACTTC
TRBJ1-3 | TRBV2 | NA | NA | CASRSTGGTGNTIYF | TGTGCCAGTCGTTCGACGGGGGGTACTGGAAACACCATATATTTT
TRBJ2-1 | TRBV18 | NA | NA | CASSPSGTYNEQFF | TGTGCCAGCTCACCATCAGGGACATACAATGAGCAGTTCTTC
TRBJ2-1 | TRBV30 | NA | NA | CAWTPPGLLYNEQFF | TGTGCCTGGACCCCCCCCGGACTATTATACAATGAGCAGTTCTTC
TRBJ2-7 | TRBV18 | NA | NA | CASSPPSLGATYEQYF | TGTGCCAGCTCACCACCATCGCTGGGAGCAACCTACGAGCAGTACTTC
TRBJ2-3 | TRBV25-1 | TRBD2 | NA | CASKSAGGFPDTQYF | TGTGCCAGCAAATCAGCGGGAGGTTTCCCAGATACGCAGTATTTT
TRBJ2-1 | TRBV18 | NA | NA | CASSSMAYNEQFF | TGTGCCAGCTCATCCATGGCTTACAATGAGCAGTTCTTC
TRBJ1-2 | TRBV28 | NA | NA | CASSLVGRGDGYTF | TGTGCCAGCAGTTTAGTCGGGAGGGGTGATGGCTACACCTTC
TRBJ2-7 | TRBV25-1 | NA | once | CASSGAPQLLYEQYF | TGTGCCAGCAGTGGAGCCCCTCAGTTGCTCTACGAGCAGTACTTC
TRBJ1-2 | TRBV25-1 | NA | NA | CASSDTPRGYTF | TGTGCCAGCAGTGATACCCCAAGGGGCTACACCTTC
TRBJ1-5 | TRBV6-6 | NA | NA | CASSPLDSNQPQHF | TGTGCCAGCAGTCCATTGGATAGCAATCAGCCCCAGCATTTT
TRBJ1-1 | TRBV28 | NA | NA | CASSRGGIYPPEAFF | TGTGCCAGCAGTCGTGGGGGAATATATCCACCTGAAGCTTTCTTT
TRBJ2-7 | TRBV9 | TRBD2 | NA | CASSASGSSSYEQYF | TGTGCCAGCAGCGCGAGCGGGAGTAGCTCCTACGAGCAGTACTTC
TRBJ2-7 | TRBV10-3 | NA | NA | CAINRGGYEQYF | TGTGCCATCAATAGGGGCGGCTACGAGCAGTACTTC
TRBJ2-1 | TRBV5-8 | NA | once | CASSQPGTSTYNEQFF | TGTGCCAGCAGCCAGCCTGGGACTTCTACCTACAATGAGCAGTTCTTC
TRBJ2-3 | TRBV7-9 | TRBD1 | NA | CASSPGTGDTDTQYF | TGTGCCAGCAGCCCCGGGACAGGGGATACAGATACGCAGTATTTT
TRBJ1-2 | TRBV6-1 | NA | once | CASRGPGEDYGYTF | TGTGCCAGCCGGGGACCAGGGGAAGACTATGGCTACACCTTC
TRBJ2-3 | TRBV5-4 | NA | NA | CASTNKLPGTDTQYF | TGTGCCAGCACCAACAAACTACCAGGCACAGATACGCAGTATTTT
TRBJ2-2 | TRBV5-1 | TRBD1 | NA | CASSGGQGIGTGELFF | TGCGCCAGCAGCGGGGGACAGGGGATTGGCACCGGGGAGCTGTTTTTT
TRBJ1-1 | TRBV7-8 | TRBD1 | NA | CASRRDRPLKAEAFF | TGTGCCAGCAGAAGGGACAGACCCTTGAAAGCTGAAGCTTTCTTT
TRBJ2-2 | TRBV7-3 | TRBD2 | NA | CASSSRLAGAGGELFF | TGTGCCAGCAGCTCCAGACTAGCGGGAGCGGGCGGGGAGCTGTTTTTT
TRBJ2-1 | TRBV27 | TRBD2 | NA | CASRRTGTSGRKVYNEQFF | TGTGCCAGCAGGCGCACCGGGACTAGCGGGAGGAAGGTCTACAATGAGCAGTTCTTC
TRBJ2-5 | TRBV5-1 | NA | NA | CASSLVGREETQYF | TGCGCCAGCAGCTTGGTAGGCAGGGAAGAGACCCAGTACTTC
TRBJ1-5 | TRBV4-2 | NA | NA | CASSQDPFPTNQPQHF | TGTGCCAGCAGCCAAGACCCCTTTCCCACTAACCAGCCCCAGCATTTT
TRBJ1-2 | TRBV28 | NA | NA | CASDGRAGYTF | TGTGCCAGCGACGGACGGGCTGGCTACACCTTC
TRBJ2-3 | TRBV5-1 | TRBD2 | NA | CASRGGSSTDTQYF | TGCGCCAGCAGGGGCGGGAGTAGCACAGATACGCAGTATTTT
TRBJ2-1 | TRBV11-3 | TRBD2 | NA | CASSLVLAGEQFF | TGTGCCAGCAGCTTAGTACTAGCGGGCGAGCAGTTCTTC
TRBJ1-1 | TRBV27 | NA | NA | CASSLWWGSTEAFF | TGTGCCAGCAGTTTATGGTGGGGAAGCACTGAAGCTTTCTTT
TRBJ2-5 | TRBV11-2 | TRBD2 | NA | CASSRSGGIVQETQYF | TGTGCCAGCAGCCGGTCCGGGGGGATCGTTCAAGAGACCCAGTACTTC
TRBJ2-7 | TRBV6-5 | NA | NA | CASTQGRDKYF | TGTGCCAGCACCCAAGGACGGGACAAATACTTC
TRBJ2-1 | TRBV29-1 | TRBD2 | NA | CSVDVTSGSIYEQFF | TGCAGCGTTGATGTAACTAGCGGGAGTATCTATGAGCAGTTCTTC
TRBJ2-7 | TRBV7-2 | NA | NA | CASSLALMGTYEQYF | TGTGCCAGCAGCTTAGCGCTTATGGGAACCTACGAGCAGTACTTC
TRBJ1-2 | TRBV6-6 | NA | NA | CASSYEEYGYTF | TGTGCCAGCAGTTACGAGGAATATGGCTACACCTTC
TRBJ2-3 | TRBV19 | NA | NA | CASSIPRTSTDTQYF | TGTGCCAGTAGTATACCCCGGACGAGCACAGATACGCAGTATTTT
TRBJ2-3 | TRBV28 | NA | NA | CASSPHRGMTDTQYF | TGTGCCAGCAGTCCCCACCGGGGGATGACAGATACGCAGTATTTT
TRBJ1-4 | TRBV6-5 | TRBD1 | NA | CASRGATGGREKLFF | TGTGCCAGCAGGGGAGCGACAGGGGGCCGGGAAAAACTGTTTTTT
TRBJ2-2 | TRBV9 | TRBD1 | NA | CASSAGTDNTGELFF | TGTGCCAGCAGCGCCGGGACAGACAACACCGGGGAGCTGTTTTTT
TRBJ2-2 | TRBV6-5 | NA | once | CASSFRDSNTGELFF | TGTGCCAGCAGTTTCCGGGACTCTAACACCGGGGAGCTGTTTTTT
TRBJ1-2 | TRBV7-2 | TRBD1 | NA | CASSRKQGEVNYGYTF | TGTGCCAGCAGCCGGAAACAGGGGGAAGTTAACTATGGCTACACCTTC
TRBJ1-2 | TRBV27 | NA | NA | CASSLDGRGGYTF | TGTGCCAGCAGTTTAGACGGGCGGGGTGGCTACACCTTC
TRBJ1-2 | TRBV4-2 | TRBD1 | NA | CASSPGIGGANYGYTF | TGTGCCAGCAGCCCAGGTATAGGGGGCGCCAACTATGGCTACACCTTC
TRBJ2-3 | TRBV5-1 | TRBD2 | NA | CASSASGLAAITDTQYF | TGCGCCAGCAGCGCATCGGGACTAGCGGCGATCACAGATACGCAGTATTTT
TRBJ1-2 | TRBV27 | NA | few | CASSFRGNYGYTF | TGTGCCAGCAGTTTTAGGGGAAACTATGGCTACACCTTC
TRBJ2-2 | TRBV27 | TRBD2 | NA | CASSHAKREGYTGELFF | TGTGCCAGCAGTCATGCCAAGCGGGAGGGCTACACCGGGGAGCTGTTTTTT
TRBJ2-1 | TRBV5-1 | NA | NA | CASSLATSTSYNEQFF | TGCGCCAGCAGCTTGGCGACTAGTACCTCCTACAATGAGCAGTTCTTC
TRBJ2-2 | TRBV7-2 | TRBD1 | NA | CASSTPTGGAGNTGELFF | TGTGCCAGCAGCACCCCGACAGGGGGCGCGGGAAACACCGGGGAGCTGTTTTTT
TRBJ1-5 | TRBV5-1 | TRBD1 | NA | CASSLYRGQPQHF | TGCGCCAGCTCTCTTTACAGGGGCCAGCCCCAGCATTTT
TRBJ2-7 | TRBV18 | TRBD2 | NA | CASSPGLAVYEQYF | TGTGCCAGCTCACCCGGACTAGCGGTCTACGAGCAGTACTTC
TRBJ2-7 | TRBV6-5 | NA | NA | CASSSPRWAAYEQYF | TGTGCCAGCAGTTCACCCCGGTGGGCAGCCTACGAGCAGTACTTC
TRBJ2-7 | TRBV6-5 | NA | NA | CASSYSRGLDEQYF | TGTGCCAGCAGTTACTCGAGAGGGTTGGACGAGCAGTACTTC
TRBJ2-3 | TRBV28 | TRBD2 | NA | CASSRSGSQGSTDTQYF | TGTGCCAGCAGCCGAAGCGGGAGTCAAGGGAGCACAGATACGCAGTATTTT
TRBJ1-1 | TRBV5-3 | NA | NA | CARSLAIIGRPLNTEAFF | TGTGCCAGAAGCTTGGCCATCATTGGGAGACCTTTGAACACTGAAGCTTTCTTT
TRBJ2-5 | TRBV7-9 | NA | NA | CASSLVRETQYF | TGTGCCAGCAGCTTAGTCCGAGAGACCCAGTACTTC
TRBJ1-3 | TRBV28 | NA | NA | CASSLGPGLRNVAIYF | TGTGCCAGCAGTTTAGGCCCGGGACTACGAAATGTGGCCATATATTTT